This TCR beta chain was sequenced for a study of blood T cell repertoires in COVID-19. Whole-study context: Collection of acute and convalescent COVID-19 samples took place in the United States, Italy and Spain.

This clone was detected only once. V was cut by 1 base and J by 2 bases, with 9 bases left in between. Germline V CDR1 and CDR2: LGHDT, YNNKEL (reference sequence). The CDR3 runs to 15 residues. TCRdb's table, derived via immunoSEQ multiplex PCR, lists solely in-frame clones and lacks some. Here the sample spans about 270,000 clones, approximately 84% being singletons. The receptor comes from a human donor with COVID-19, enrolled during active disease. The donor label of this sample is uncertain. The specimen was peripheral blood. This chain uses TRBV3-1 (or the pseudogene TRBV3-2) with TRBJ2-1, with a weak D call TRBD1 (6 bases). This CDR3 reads CASSQGGHPYNEQFF. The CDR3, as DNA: TGTGCCAGCAGCCAAGGGGGACACCCCTACAATGAGCAGTTCTTC.